This TCR beta chain was identified in a study of early T cells in non-severe SARS-CoV-2 infection. Across the whole study: Sequenced material consisted of bulk RNA (from unsorted whole blood), and chains were unpaired. Study-wide results and caveats: A preference for anti-spike CD8 responses marked VDJdb matching, which missed private and CD4 specificities.

This CDR3 is built from 14 residues. CDR1 SGHRS and CDR2 YFSETQ come from the germline V gene. Trimming stripped 0 bases from V and 4 bases from J, with 10 bases between. Each cDNA molecule carried a unique molecular identifier. TCRdb fed the 5' RACE reads into MiXCR, producing one record per CDR3 protein. The sample lists roughly 27,000 distinct CDR3 sequences, about 4.4% seen once, with approximately 4.7% in the top ten. This clonotype was recorded a few times. Its matching antigen is unknown. The sequence derives from an adult who was a healthcare worker with PCR-confirmed SARS-CoV-2 infection or an uninfected control (not recorded which). Sequencing input: whole blood. The V gene is TRBV5-1, the J gene TRBJ1-1, with D perhaps matching TRBD1 (5 bases). The CDR3 reads CASSLDRGFTEAFF. CDR3 bases: TGCGCCAGCAGCTTGGACCGGGGGTTCACTGAAGCTTTCTTT.